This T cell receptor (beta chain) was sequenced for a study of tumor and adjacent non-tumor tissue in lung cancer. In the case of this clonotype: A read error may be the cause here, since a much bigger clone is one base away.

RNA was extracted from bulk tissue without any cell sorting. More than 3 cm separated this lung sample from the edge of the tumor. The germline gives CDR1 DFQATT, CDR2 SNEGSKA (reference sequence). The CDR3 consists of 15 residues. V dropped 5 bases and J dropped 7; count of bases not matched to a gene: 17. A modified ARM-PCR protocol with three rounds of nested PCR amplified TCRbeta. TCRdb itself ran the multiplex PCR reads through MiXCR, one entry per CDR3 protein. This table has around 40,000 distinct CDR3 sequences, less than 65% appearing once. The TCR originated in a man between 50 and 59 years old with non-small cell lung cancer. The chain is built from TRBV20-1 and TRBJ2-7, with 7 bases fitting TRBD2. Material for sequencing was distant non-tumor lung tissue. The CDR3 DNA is TGCAGTGCTCCTGCCGCGAGTAGCGGGCGGCGGGAGCAGTACTTC. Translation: CSAPAASSGRREQYF.